This T cell receptor (beta chain) was identified during a study of T cell responses to AZD1222 COVID-19 vaccine. Study-wide points: Reports say nearly half of spike-specific TCRs go after unmutated variant regions. At baseline, seropositivity was found in only six or seven AZD1222 recipients. Clonal diversity may have been underestimated, and the donors were mostly white British, with more females than males.

Regarding this clone: Its antigen is as yet unknown.

Clones were read by immunoSEQ multiplex PCR, and TCRdb kept only the in-frame ones, dropping some. The sample lists around 73,000 clones, roughly 89% occurring once. The germline CDR1 and CDR2 sequences are SGHAT and FQDESV (reference sequence). V was pared by 1 base and J by 0 bases, with 11 bases between. The CDR3 runs to 16 residues. The V call is TRBV11-1, the J call TRBJ2-3; the D gene is possibly TRBD2 (6 bases). The sequence was obtained from an adult who received the AZD1222 COVID-19 vaccine. The sequencing used peripheral blood, collected 28 days after the second AZD1222 dose. CDR3 in DNA: TGTGCCAGCAGCTTAGGATTAGGGACTAGCACAGATACGCAGTATTTT. It encodes CASSLGLGTSTDTQYF.